This is a list of T cell receptor beta chains from one sample in a study of blood T cell repertoires in COVID-19. Some clones are missing from TCRdb's copy, which holds only in-frame ones; the method was immunoSEQ multiplex PCR. The table shows under 350,000 clones, with about 89% occurring only once. Sequencing used peripheral blood. The receptors here all came from a man aged 45 to 65 with acute or convalescent COVID-19. Each CDR3 is given with its conserved first and last residue. The D gene is left open where the match is weak. The listing skips clone size in some rows; elsewhere it reads once, few, many or a size class.

13	TRBV5-6	.	.	TRBJ2-7	CASSSTDTYEQYF	TGTGCCAGCAGTTCCACCGACACCTACGAGCAGTACTTC
15	TRBV6-5	.	.	TRBJ1-5	CASSYSFGSNQPQHF	TGTGCCAGCAGTTACTCATTCGGGAGCAATCAGCCCCAGCATTTT
15	TRBV19	TRBD1	.	TRBJ1-5	CASSKTGGGNQPQHF	TGTGCCAGTAGTAAAACAGGGGGTGGCAATCAGCCCCAGCATTTT
15	TRBV2	.	once	TRBJ1-5	CASSEMRAPNQPQHF	TGTGCCAGCAGTGAAATGAGGGCTCCCAATCAGCCCCAGCATTTT
15	TRBV5-1	TRBD2	.	TRBJ2-2	CASSLGLALDVQLFF	TGCGCCAGCAGCTTGGGACTAGCCCTCGACGTTCAGCTGTTTTTT
13	TRBV7-3	.	few	TRBJ2-2	CASSQGRGGELFF	TGTGCCAGCAGCCAGGGAAGGGGCGGGGAGCTGTTTTTT
13	TRBV5-1	.	.	TRBJ1-1	CASSPTGFTEAFF	TGCGCCAGCAGCCCTACAGGGTTCACTGAAGCTTTCTTT
14	TRBV2	.	.	TRBJ1-5	CASMATGGNQPQHF	TGTGCCAGCATGGCGACAGGTGGTAATCAGCCCCAGCATTTT
16	TRBV9	TRBD2	.	TRBJ2-5	CASSVGASGAQETQYF	TGTGCCAGCAGCGTAGGGGCTAGCGGGGCCCAAGAGACCCAGTACTTC
17	TRBV7-6	TRBD2	.	TRBJ2-2	CASSPGRLAGVTGELFF	TGTGCCAGCAGCCCTGGCAGACTAGCGGGGGTCACCGGGGAGCTGTTTTTT
15	TRBV9	.	.	TRBJ2-1	CASSVPGGPYNEQFF	TGTGCCAGCAGCGTACCGGGGGGCCCATACAATGAGCAGTTCTTC
15	TRBV6-1	TRBD2	.	TRBJ2-3	CASSELAGVTDTQYF	TGTGCCAGCAGTGAACTAGCGGGGGTCACAGATACGCAGTATTTT
14	TRBV5-1	.	.	TRBJ1-3	CASSTTASGNTIYF	TGCGCCAGCAGCACTACCGCCTCTGGAAACACCATATATTTT
15	TRBV6-5	.	.	TRBJ1-5	CASSLPTGFNQPQHF	TGTGCCAGCAGTCTTCCGACTGGATTCAATCAGCCCCAGCATTTT
13	TRBV12-3/TRBV12-4	.	.	TRBJ1-2	CASTSKGWGGYTF	TGTGCCAGCACCTCCAAGGGGTGGGGTGGCTACACCTTC
18	TRBV5-1	TRBD2	.	TRBJ2-5	CASSLLVLAGVMRETQYF	TGCGCCAGCAGCCTGTTGGTTCTAGCGGGGGTCATGAGAGAGACCCAGTACTTC
14	TRBV24-1	.	few	TRBJ1-5	CATSDAGGNQPQHF	TGTGCCACCAGTGATGCAGGCGGCAATCAGCCCCAGCATTTT
13	TRBV5-1	.	.	TRBJ1-1	CASQRQKNTEAFF	TGCGCCAGCCAACGACAGAAGAACACTGAAGCTTTCTTT
14	TRBV7-3	TRBD1	once	TRBJ2-7	CASSRTGGSYEQYF	TGTGCCAGCAGCCGGACAGGGGGATCCTACGAGCAGTACTTC
13	TRBV19	TRBD2	.	TRBJ2-3	CASTGGSTDTQYF	TGTGCCAGTACGGGGGGGAGCACAGATACGCAGTATTTT
13	TRBV27	.	.	TRBJ1-5	CASRPPGGQPQHF	TGTGCCAGCAGGCCGCCGGGGGGCCAGCCCCAGCATTTT
16	TRBV9	TRBD2	few	TRBJ2-1	CASSVDPSGGVNEQFF	TGTGCCAGCAGCGTAGACCCTAGCGGGGGGGTCAATGAGCAGTTCTTC
16	TRBV6-5	.	.	TRBJ1-2	CASSYSIGAGDDGYTF	TGTGCCAGCAGTTACTCGATTGGGGCAGGCGACGACGGCTACACCTTC
15	TRBV5-4	TRBD2	.	TRBJ2-5	CASSPKRGSGETQYF	TGTGCCAGCAGCCCGAAACGGGGTAGCGGGGAGACCCAGTACTTC
15	TRBV11-1	TRBD1	.	TRBJ1-1	CASSSGTAKNTEAFF	TGTGCCAGCAGCTCCGGGACAGCGAAGAACACTGAAGCTTTCTTT
12	TRBV3-1/TRBV3-2	TRBD1	.	TRBJ2-7	CASSGQGRPKYF	TGTGCCAGCAGCGGACAGGGTCGACCAAAGTACTTC
14	TRBV5-1	.	.	TRBJ2-2	CASSRAPGTGELFF	TGCGCCAGCAGCCGCGCCCCTGGCACCGGGGAGCTGTTTTTT
17	TRBV7-2	TRBD1	.	TRBJ1-5	CASSSHRQGRDFQPQHF	TGTGCCAGCAGCTCCCACAGACAGGGCCGGGATTTTCAGCCCCAGCATTTT
11	TRBV30	.	.	TRBJ1-2	CALTVNYGYTF	TGTGCCTTGACAGTGAACTATGGCTACACCTTC
15	TRBV6-6	.	.	TRBJ2-2	CASRPTGEKTGELFF	TGTGCCAGCAGGCCCACCGGGGAAAAAACCGGGGAGCTGTTTTTT
15	TRBV6-6	TRBD1	.	TRBJ2-5	CASSSPGQGLVTQYF	TGTGCCAGCAGTTCTCCGGGACAGGGGTTGGTGACCCAGTACTTC
16	TRBV18	.	.	TRBJ2-2	CASPNLPGGLTGELFF	TGTGCCAGCCCCAACCTACCCGGGGGACTCACCGGGGAGCTGTTTTTT
15	TRBV11-3	.	.	TRBJ2-1	CASSLRHTSYNEQFF	TGTGCCAGCAGTTTACGACACACTTCCTACAATGAGCAGTTCTTC
15	TRBV2	TRBD1	.	TRBJ1-6	CASSETGIGNSPLHF	TGTGCCAGCAGTGAGACAGGGATTGGGAATTCACCCCTCCACTTT
15	TRBV3-1/TRBV3-2	TRBD2	.	TRBJ2-7	CASSLWRGSSYEQYF	TGTGCCAGCAGTCTGTGGCGGGGGAGCTCCTACGAGCAGTACTTC
16	TRBV24-1	.	.	TRBJ2-1	CATSDSGEVAYNEQFF	TGTGCCACCAGTGATTCTGGGGAGGTGGCCTACAATGAGCAGTTCTTC
13	TRBV5-6	TRBD1	.	TRBJ2-7	CASSWDRSYEQYF	TGTGCCAGCAGCTGGGACAGGTCCTACGAGCAGTACTTC
13	TRBV7-9	TRBD1	.	TRBJ1-1	CASSFTGDTEAFF	TGTGCCAGCAGCTTTACAGGGGACACTGAAGCTTTCTTT
13	TRBV28	.	.	TRBJ1-2	CASTLPSTGGYTF	TGTGCCAGCACGCTACCCTCGACAGGTGGCTACACCTTC
12	TRBV7-3	.	.	TRBJ2-2	CASSQITGELFF	TGTGCCAGCAGCCAAATTACCGGGGAGCTGTTTTTT
16	TRBV3-1/TRBV3-2	TRBD1	.	TRBJ1-1	CASSRILGQGANEAFF	TGTGCCAGCAGCCGCATCCTCGGACAGGGGGCAAATGAAGCTTTCTTT
15	TRBV6-5	TRBD1	.	TRBJ1-1	CASSSYDRANTEAFF	TGTGCCAGCAGTTCTTACGACAGGGCGAACACTGAAGCTTTCTTT
16	TRBV6-5	.	many	TRBJ1-3	CASSSSTLYSGNTIYF	TGTGCCAGCAGTTCGTCGACTCTCTACTCTGGAAACACCATATATTTT
17	TRBV2	.	.	TRBJ2-3	CASSGSRGSLSADTQYF	TGTGCCAGCAGTGGTAGCAGGGGCAGCCTTTCGGCAGATACGCAGTATTTT
13	TRBV10-2	TRBD1	few	TRBJ1-1	CASTQSRDRATFF	TGCGCCAGCACCCAGAGCCGGGACAGGGCAACTTTCTTT
15	TRBV2	.	.	TRBJ2-1	CASSEWGESYNEQFF	TGTGCCAGCAGTGAGTGGGGGGAATCCTACAATGAGCAGTTCTTC
13	TRBV30	.	.	TRBJ1-1	CAWSSGPGTEAFF	TGTGCCTGGAGCTCAGGGCCCGGGACTGAAGCTTTCTTT
14	TRBV7-9	.	.	TRBJ2-1	CASSPTGGNNEQFF	TGTGCCAGCAGCCCGACGGGGGGCAACAATGAGCAGTTCTTC
14	TRBV13	TRBD1	.	TRBJ2-7	CASSLMFQGDEQYF	TGTGCCAGCAGCTTAATGTTTCAGGGGGACGAGCAGTACTTC
13	TRBV12-3/TRBV12-4	.	.	TRBJ2-3	CASSFRSTDTQYF	TGTGCCAGCAGTTTCCGGAGCACAGATACGCAGTATTTT
14	TRBV30	.	.	TRBJ1-2	CAWSAHQAGGNYTF	TGTGCCTGGAGTGCCCACCAAGCGGGAGGTAACTACACCTTC
14	TRBV27	TRBD1	.	TRBJ1-2	CASSSDRGFYGYTF	TGTGCCAGCAGTTCCGACAGGGGCTTCTATGGCTACACCTTC
15	TRBV13	.	.	TRBJ1-4	CASSLGGAWDEKLFF	TGTGCCAGCAGCTTAGGGGGGGCATGGGATGAAAAACTGTTTTTT
15	TRBV4-1	.	.	TRBJ1-5	CASSQGGGGNQPQHF	TGCGCCAGCAGCCAAGGGGGGGGTGGCAATCAGCCCCAGCATTTT